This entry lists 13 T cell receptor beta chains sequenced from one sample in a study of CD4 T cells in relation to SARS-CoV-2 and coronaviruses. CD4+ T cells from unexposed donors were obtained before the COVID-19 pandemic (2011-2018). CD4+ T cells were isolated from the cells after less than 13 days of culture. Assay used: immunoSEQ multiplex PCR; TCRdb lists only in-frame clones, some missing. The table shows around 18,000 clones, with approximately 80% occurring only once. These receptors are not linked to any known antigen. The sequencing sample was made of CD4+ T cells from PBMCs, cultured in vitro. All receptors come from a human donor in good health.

CDR3 in amino acids: CASSQDFRGTLGEQYF. The CDR3 nucleotides are TGTGCCAGCAGCCAAGATTTTCGGGGGACCTTAGGAGAGCAGTACTTC. This chain links TRBV3-1 (or the pseudogene TRBV3-2) with TRBJ2-7; perhaps TRBD2 as D (6 bases). The germline gives CDR1 LGHDT, CDR2 YNNKEL (reference sequence). This CDR3 is built from 16 residues. Trimming took off 0 bases at V and 7 bases at J, with 19 bases between the two ends.

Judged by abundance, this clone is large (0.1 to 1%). This chain's CDR3 is CASSINWRGNEQYF. The CDR3 DNA reads as TGTGCCAGTAGTATCAATTGGAGGGGCAACGAGCAGTACTTC. The chain uses TRBV19 and TRBJ2-7; weak D call: TRBD2 (6 bases). With 3 bases removed from V and 5 bases from J, the gap between germline ends came to 14 bases. Germline values: CDR1 LNHDA, CDR2 SQIVND (reference sequence). CDR3 length: 14 residues.

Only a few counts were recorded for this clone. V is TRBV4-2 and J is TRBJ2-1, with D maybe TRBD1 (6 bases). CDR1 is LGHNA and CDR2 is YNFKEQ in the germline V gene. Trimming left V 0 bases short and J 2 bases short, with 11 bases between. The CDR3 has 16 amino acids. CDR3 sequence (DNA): TGTGCCAGCAGCCAAGATGTTCAGGGGACCTACAATGAGCAGTTCTTC. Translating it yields CASSQDVQGTYNEQFF.

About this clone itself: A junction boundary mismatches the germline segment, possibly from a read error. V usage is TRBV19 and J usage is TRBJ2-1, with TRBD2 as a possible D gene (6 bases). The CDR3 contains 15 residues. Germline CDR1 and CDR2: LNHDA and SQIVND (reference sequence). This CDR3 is CASSVEEGSYNEQFF. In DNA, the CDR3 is TGTGCCAGTAGTGTAGAGGAGGGCTCCTACAATGAGCAGTTCTTC.

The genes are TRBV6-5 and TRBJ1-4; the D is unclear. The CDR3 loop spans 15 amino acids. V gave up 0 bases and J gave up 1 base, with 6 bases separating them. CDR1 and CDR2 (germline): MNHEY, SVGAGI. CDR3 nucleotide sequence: TGTGCCAGCAGTTACTCCGGGCAAACTAATGAAAAACTGTTTTTT. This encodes CASSYSGQTNEKLFF.

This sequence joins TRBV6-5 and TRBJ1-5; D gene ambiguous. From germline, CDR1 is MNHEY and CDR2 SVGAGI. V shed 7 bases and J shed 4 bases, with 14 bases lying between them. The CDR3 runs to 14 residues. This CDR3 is CASIRREGNQPQHF. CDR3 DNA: TGTGCCAGCATCCGAAGGGAGGGTAATCAGCCCCAGCATTTT.

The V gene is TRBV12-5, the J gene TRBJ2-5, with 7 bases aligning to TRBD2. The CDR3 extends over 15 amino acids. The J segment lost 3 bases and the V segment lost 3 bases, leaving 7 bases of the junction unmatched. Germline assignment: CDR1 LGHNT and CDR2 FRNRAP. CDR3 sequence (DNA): TGTGCTAGTGGTTTTTCACTAGCGCCTGAAGAGACCCAGTACTTC. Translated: CASGFSLAPEETQYF.

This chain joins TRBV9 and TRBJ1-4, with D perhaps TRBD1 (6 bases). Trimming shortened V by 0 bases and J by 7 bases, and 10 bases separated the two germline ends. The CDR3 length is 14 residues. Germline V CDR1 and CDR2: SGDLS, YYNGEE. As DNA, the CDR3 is TGTGCCAGCAGCGTAGGTCAGGGGACTGAAAAACTGTTTTTT. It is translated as CASSVGQGTEKLFF.

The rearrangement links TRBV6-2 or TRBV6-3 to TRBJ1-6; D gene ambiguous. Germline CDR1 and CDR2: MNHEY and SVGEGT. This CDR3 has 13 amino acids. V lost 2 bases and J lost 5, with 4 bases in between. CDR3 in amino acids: CASSYEDNSPLHF. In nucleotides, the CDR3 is TGTGCCAGCAGTTACGAAGATAATTCACCCCTCCACTTT.

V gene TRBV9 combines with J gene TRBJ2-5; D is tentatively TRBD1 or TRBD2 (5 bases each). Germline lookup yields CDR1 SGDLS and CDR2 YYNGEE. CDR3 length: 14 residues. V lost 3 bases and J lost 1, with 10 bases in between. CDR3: CASSAGTAQETQYF. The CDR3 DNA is TGTGCCAGCAGCGCCGGGACGGCCCAAGAGACCCAGTACTTC.

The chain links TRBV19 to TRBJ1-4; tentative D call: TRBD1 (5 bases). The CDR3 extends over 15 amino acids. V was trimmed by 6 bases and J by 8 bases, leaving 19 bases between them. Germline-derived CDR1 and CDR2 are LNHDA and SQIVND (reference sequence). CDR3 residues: CASRGGSRGEEKLFF. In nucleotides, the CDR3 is TGTGCCAGTAGGGGCGGGTCGAGGGGCGAAGAAAAACTGTTTTTT.

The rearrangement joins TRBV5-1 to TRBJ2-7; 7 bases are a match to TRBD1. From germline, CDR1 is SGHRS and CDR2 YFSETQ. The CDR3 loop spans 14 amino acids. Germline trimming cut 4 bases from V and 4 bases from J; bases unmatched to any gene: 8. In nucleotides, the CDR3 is TGCGCCAGCAGCAGCACCGGGACAGCTTACGAGCAGTACTTC. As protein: CASSSTGTAYEQYF.

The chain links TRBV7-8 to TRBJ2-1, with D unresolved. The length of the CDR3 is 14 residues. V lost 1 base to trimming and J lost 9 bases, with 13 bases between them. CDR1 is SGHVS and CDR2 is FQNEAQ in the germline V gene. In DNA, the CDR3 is TGTGCCAGCAGCTTAGGCCTCTGGGGTGGTGAGCAGTTCTTC. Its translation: CASSLGLWGGEQFF. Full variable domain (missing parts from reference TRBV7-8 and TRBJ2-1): GAGVSQSPRYKVAKRGQDVALRCDPISGHVSLFWYQQALGQGPEFLTYFQNEAQLDKSGLPSDRFFAERPEGSVSTLKIQRTQQEDSAVYLCASSLGLWGGEQFFGPGTRLTVL.